The clone carrying this T cell receptor (beta chain) has a single count. The data belong to a study of blood T cell repertoires in COVID-19. This CDR3 has 11 residues. The V and J ends lost 6 bases and 6 bases respectively, with 8 bases between them. In the source study's methods: Estimates of nucleated cell counts were drawn from the amplification of reference gene primers. Sequenced by immunoSEQ multiplex PCR; TCRdb stores in-frame clones only, minus some. For V, J and clone size, that table is used; D and trimming come from the DNA. The data hold some 400,000 clones, with 87% observed a single time.

This chain uses TRBV12-3 or TRBV12-4 with TRBJ1-2; D is ambiguous. The receptor was isolated from a man aged 25-45 years who had recovered from COVID-19. The sample consisted of PBMCs or T cells enriched from blood (not recorded which). This CDR3 is CASSPRDGYTF. For the CDR3, the DNA is TGTGCCAGCAGCCCAAGAGATGGCTACACCTTC.